Listed below are T cell receptor beta chains from one sample, sequenced in a study of regulatory T cells in long-lasting Graves disease. TCRdb reprocessed the multiplex PCR reads with MiXCR, giving one entry per CDR3 protein. The sample records a few hundred thousand distinct CDR3 sequences, 21% being singletons. The material was peripheral blood mononuclear cells (PBMCs), obtained when the disease was refractory, from a patient treated with antithyroid drugs. These receptors were collected from a female donor with Graves disease. Both conserved end residues are part of each CDR3. A D gene is named only where the DNA matches it firmly. Clone size is given for some rows only: seen once, a few or many times, or a class if the clone is expanded.

d_gene	abundance	j_gene	v_gene	CDR3nt	CDR3aa
.	few	TRBJ2-2	TRBV9	TGTGCCAGCAGCGACCTGACTGGCACGAACACCGGGGAGCTGTTTTTT	CASSDLTGTNTGELFF
TRBD2	few	TRBJ2-7	TRBV19	TGTGCCAGTTCCCCACGAGCGGGATTTTACGAGCAGTACTTC	CASSPRAGFYEQYF
TRBD2	.	TRBJ2-7	TRBV20-1	TGCAGTGCTAGGGCCGGTGGTAGCGGGAGTTACGAGCAGTACTTC	CSARAGGSGSYEQYF
.	few	TRBJ2-5	TRBV5-1	TGCGCCAGCAGCGCGGACGTTGGGGGGAGCCCCCAGTACTTC	CASSADVGGSPQYF
.	many	TRBJ2-2	TRBV15	TGTGCCACCAGAAAAGGAGGGGCGAACACCGGGGAGCTGTTTTTT	CATRKGGANTGELFF
TRBD1	.	TRBJ1-5	TRBV27	TGTGCCAGCAGTTTTACAGGGGGCGCTTTTAATCAGCCCCAGCATTTT	CASSFTGGAFNQPQHF
.	many	TRBJ1-6	TRBV28	TGTGCCAGCAGTTCCCAGGGTTCTTCACCCCTCCACTTT	CASSSQGSSPLHF
.	many	TRBJ1-4	TRBV12-3/TRBV12-4	TGTGCCAGCAGCCCGGCTACCCCTAGCGAAAAACTGTTTTTT	CASSPATPSEKLFF
TRBD1	many	TRBJ2-7	TRBV6-5	TGTGCCAGCAGTTACTCAGACAGGGGTTCCTACGAGCAGTACTTC	CASSYSDRGSYEQYF
TRBD1	many	TRBJ2-7	TRBV11-2	TGTGCCAGCAGTCTCCCGGGACAGGGCTACGAGCAGTACTTC	CASSLPGQGYEQYF
.	many	TRBJ1-2	TRBV7-8	TGTGCCAGCTTCGGGACCGATGGCTACACCTTC	CASFGTDGYTF
.	.	TRBJ2-7	TRBV5-1	TGCGCCAGCAGTTCGGGACGCGTAAGCGAGCAGTACTTC	CASSSGRVSEQYF
.	few	TRBJ1-2	TRBV14	TGTGCCAGCAGCCAGAAGTCATTTAACTATGGCTACACCTTC	CASSQKSFNYGYTF
.	many	TRBJ2-7	TRBV2	TGTGCCAGCAGTCCAAGGGGACTGTACTATGAGCAGTACTTC	CASSPRGLYYEQYF
TRBD1	.	TRBJ1-1	TRBV28	TGTGCCAGCAGTTTAGCTCAGGGGGCCGTGATTGGTACTGAAGCTTTCTTT	CASSLAQGAVIGTEAFF
.	.	TRBJ2-6	TRBV3-1	TGTGCCAGCAGCCTTAGACAGGCCTCTGGGGCCAACGTCCTGACTTTC	CASSLRQASGANVLTF
.	few	TRBJ2-2	TRBV6-4	TGTGCCAGCAGTGAGGGGGACTCACACACCGGGGAGCTGTTTTTT	CASSEGDSHTGELFF
TRBD1	.	TRBJ2-7	TRBV11-2	TGTGCCAGCAGCTCCGGGACAGGGGGCGACGTCTACGAGCAGTACTTC	CASSSGTGGDVYEQYF
.	.	TRBJ1-1	TRBV10-3	TGTGCCATCAGTGAGTCAAGGGGGGATGTCAGAACTACTCCTGAAGCTTTCTTT	CAISESRGDVRTTPEAFF
.	.	TRBJ1-4	TRBV3-1	TGTGCCAGCAGCCCCCGGACGGGGACAACTAATGAAAAACTGTTTTTT	CASSPRTGTTNEKLFF
.	few	TRBJ2-1	TRBV7-9	TGTGCCAGCAGCTTAGATGGGGTGGCAGGGAAGCACAATGAGCAGTTCTTC	CASSLDGVAGKHNEQFF
.	few	TRBJ1-1	TRBV9	TGTGCCAGCAGCGTAGCGGCAACGAACACTGAAGCTTTCTTT	CASSVAATNTEAFF
.	.	TRBJ2-3	TRBV29-1	TGCAGCGTTGAACCCTCTGTGGCTAGCACAGATACGCAGTATTTT	CSVEPSVASTDTQYF
.	many	TRBJ2-5	TRBV11-2	TGTGCCAGCAGCCAAGGGGCTAGCGTTTCGGAGACCCAATACTTC	CASSQGASVSETQYF
.	few	TRBJ1-1	TRBV7-6	TGTGCCAGCAGGATCAGGACACATGAAGCTTTCTTT	CASRIRTHEAFF
.	many	TRBJ2-7	TRBV2	TGTGCCAGCAGTGTCGGGGGACAGATCTCCTACGAGCAGTACTTC	CASSVGGQISYEQYF
TRBD2	few	TRBJ2-7	TRBV6-1	TGTGCCAGCAGTCCCACCGGGACTAGCGGGCCTTTGGGCGAGCAGTACTTC	CASSPTGTSGPLGEQYF
.	.	TRBJ2-2	TRBV20-1	TGCAGTGCCCCCCCCCCGGGGGTAACCGGGGAGCTGTTTTTT	CSAPPPGVTGELFF
.	many	TRBJ1-2	TRBV28	TGTGCCAGCAACGACGGGCCGGGAAACTATGGCTACACCTTC	CASNDGPGNYGYTF
.	.	TRBJ2-7	TRBV29-1	TGCAGCGTTGATGGCGGGGCAAATGCCTACGAGCAGTACTTC	CSVDGGANAYEQYF
TRBD2	once	TRBJ2-1	TRBV11-2	TGTGCCAGCAGACCCACAGCGGGAGGTATTAATGAGCAGTTCTTC	CASRPTAGGINEQFF
.	.	TRBJ1-2	TRBV7-9	TGTGCCAGCAGCTTGCCCGTCGACTATGGCTACACCTTC	CASSLPVDYGYTF
TRBD2	.	TRBJ2-3	TRBV20-1	TGCAGTGCTAGAGGCGGGCGCACTAGCGGGAGGGCCTTCACAGATACGCAGTATTTT	CSARGGRTSGRAFTDTQYF
.	many	TRBJ2-7	TRBV2	TGTGCCAGCAGTAGACGACCCCGCGAGCAGTACTTC	CASSRRPREQYF
TRBD1	.	TRBJ1-1	TRBV19	TGTGCCAGTAGTCCAAGACAGGGGATTAACACTGAAGCTTTCTTT	CASSPRQGINTEAFF
.	many	TRBJ1-1	TRBV20-1	TGCAGTGCTAGTACATCATACATGAACACTGAAGCTTTCTTT	CSASTSYMNTEAFF
.	.	TRBJ2-2	TRBV6-5	TGTGCCAGCAGTTACCTACTCGGGGACACCGGGGAGCTGTTTTTT	CASSYLLGDTGELFF
.	.	TRBJ2-1	TRBV7-3	TGTGCCAGCAGCGGATCCCGGGGGGCGGAACAGTTCTTC	CASSGSRGAEQFF
.	.	TRBJ2-1	TRBV28	TGTGCCAGCAGTGTCGCAGGGCTTGAGCAGTTCTTC	CASSVAGLEQFF
.	.	TRBJ2-7	TRBV7-3	TGTGCCAGCAGCCAATCTCACCTAACCGAGCAGTACTTC	CASSQSHLTEQYF
.	many	TRBJ2-5	TRBV2	TGTGCCAGCAGAGGAGATGTGGAGACCCAGTACTTC	CASRGDVETQYF
.	many	TRBJ2-1	TRBV7-9	TGTGCCAGCAGCGACAACCCAAATATCCATGAGCAGTTCTTC	CASSDNPNIHEQFF
TRBD1	many	TRBJ1-5	TRBV5-1	TGCGCCAGCAGCGTTCAGGGGGGACAGCCCCAGCATTTT	CASSVQGGQPQHF
TRBD1	few	TRBJ1-6	TRBV25-1	TGTGCCAGCAGTGAATCCGGGACAGGGTATAATTCACCCCTCCACTTT	CASSESGTGYNSPLHF
.	many	TRBJ2-5	TRBV14	TGTGCCAGCAGCCAAGACATGAAACAAGAGACCCAGTACTTC	CASSQDMKQETQYF
.	many	TRBJ2-5	TRBV2	TGTGCCAGCCTCATGTCCCGGGGAGGAGGGACCCAGTACTTC	CASLMSRGGGTQYF
.	.	TRBJ2-1	TRBV5-1	TGCGCCAGCAGCTTGGAGCCTGAGAGTTCCTACAATGAGCAGTTCTTC	CASSLEPESSYNEQFF
.	.	TRBJ2-6	TRBV19	TGTGCCAGTAGTATTATTAAGGGTGTCCCCTCTGGGGCCAACGTCCTGACTTTC	CASSIIKGVPSGANVLTF
TRBD2	.	TRBJ2-1	TRBV28	TGTACCAGCCGAACCCTGGGGGCTAGCGGGGCCTCCACCTACAATGAGCAGTTCTTC	CTSRTLGASGASTYNEQFF
.	.	TRBJ2-1	TRBV19	TGTGCCAGTAGGTCCCCGGAGAGCTCCTACAATGAGCAGTTCTTC	CASRSPESSYNEQFF
.	.	TRBJ2-4	TRBV7-9	TGTGCCAGCAGCTCACTCGGAACCCCCAAAAACATTCAGTACTTC	CASSSLGTPKNIQYF
TRBD1	many	TRBJ2-2	TRBV7-9	TGTGCCAGCAGCCCATTGGGACAGAGGAACACCGGGGAGCTGTTTTTT	CASSPLGQRNTGELFF